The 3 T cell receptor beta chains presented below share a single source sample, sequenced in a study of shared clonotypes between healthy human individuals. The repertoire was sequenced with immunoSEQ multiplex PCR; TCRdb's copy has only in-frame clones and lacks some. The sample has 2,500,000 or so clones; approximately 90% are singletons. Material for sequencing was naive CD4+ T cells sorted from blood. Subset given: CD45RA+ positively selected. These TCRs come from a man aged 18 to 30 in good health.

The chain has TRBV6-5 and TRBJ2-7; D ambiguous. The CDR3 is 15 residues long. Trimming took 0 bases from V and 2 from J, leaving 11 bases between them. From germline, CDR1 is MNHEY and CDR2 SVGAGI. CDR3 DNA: TGTGCCAGCAGTTACTCGAACGGGCCCCCCTACGAGCAGTACTTC. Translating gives CASSYSNGPPYEQYF.

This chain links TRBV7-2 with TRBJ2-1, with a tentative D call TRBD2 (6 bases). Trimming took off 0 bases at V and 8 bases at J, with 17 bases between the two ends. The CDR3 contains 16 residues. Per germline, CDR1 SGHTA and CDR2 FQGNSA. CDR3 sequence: CASSLAGLGAPYEQFF. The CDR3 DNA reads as TGTGCCAGCAGCTTAGCGGGACTGGGAGCCCCCTATGAGCAGTTCTTC.

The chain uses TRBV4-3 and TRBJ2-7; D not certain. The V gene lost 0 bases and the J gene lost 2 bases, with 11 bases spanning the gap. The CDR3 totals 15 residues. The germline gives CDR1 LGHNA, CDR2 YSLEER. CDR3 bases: TGCGCCAGCAGCCAAGAATTACGCGGTGCCTACGAGCAGTACTTC. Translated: CASSQELRGAYEQYF.